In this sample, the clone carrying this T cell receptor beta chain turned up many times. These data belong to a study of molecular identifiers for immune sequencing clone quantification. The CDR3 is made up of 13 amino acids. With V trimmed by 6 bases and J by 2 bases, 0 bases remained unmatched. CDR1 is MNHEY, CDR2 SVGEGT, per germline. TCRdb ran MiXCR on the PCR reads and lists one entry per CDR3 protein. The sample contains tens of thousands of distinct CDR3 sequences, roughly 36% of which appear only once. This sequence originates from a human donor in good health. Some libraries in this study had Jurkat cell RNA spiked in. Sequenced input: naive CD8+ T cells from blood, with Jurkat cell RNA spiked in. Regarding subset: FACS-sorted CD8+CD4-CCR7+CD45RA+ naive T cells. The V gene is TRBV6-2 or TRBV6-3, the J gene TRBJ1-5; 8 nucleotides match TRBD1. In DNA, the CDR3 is TGTGCCAGCAGGGACAGGGGCAATCAGCCCCAGCATTTT. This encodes CASRDRGNQPQHF.